The T cell receptor beta chain under discussion was sequenced for a study of shared clonotypes between healthy human individuals. The authors' processing: From ImmunoSEQ came sequences covering only the junction and carrying no quality scores, so filtering differed. Some clones are missing from TCRdb's copy, which holds only in-frame ones; the method was immunoSEQ multiplex PCR. V, J and clone size derive from that table, while D and trimming were established from the DNA sequence. Seen here are about 480,000 clones, almost 80% observed once, and the top ten hold 12%. This CDR3 is 14 amino acids long. Trimming cost V 5 bases and J 8 bases, with 16 bases left between them. Per germline, CDR1 SGHAT and CDR2 FQNNGV.

The sequenced sample consisted of PBMCs. The rearrangement links TRBV11-2 to TRBJ2-1; possibly TRBD2 for D (5 bases). The sequence was collected from a woman in her thirties or forties in good health. Some clones in this sample may be carry-over from other donors' samples. CDR3 in amino acids: CASSVSGITDEQFF. CDR3 nucleotide sequence: TGTGCCAGCAGCGTCTCCGGGATTACGGATGAGCAGTTCTTC.